The sequence of this T cell receptor (beta chain) was determined in a study of blood T cells in healthy people across ages. The germline V gene encodes CDR1 DFQATT and CDR2 SNEGSKA (reference sequence). V lost 3 bases to trimming and J lost 5 bases, with 10 bases between them. The CDR3 loop spans 12 amino acids. This clonotype has more than one count but fewer than ten. The antigen remains undetermined. Combining a sample-barcoded 5' primer with a J-beta primer mix, a second PCR ran for roughly 7 to 12 cycles. In TCRdb, the 5' RACE reads were re-called with MiXCR into one record per CDR3 protein. This sample yields 850,000 to 1,100,000 distinct CDR3 sequences, of which less than 45% are seen a single time; roughly 14% belongs to the top ten. Study outcomes and limitations: A greater number of naive CD4+ cells and higher diversity distinguished long-lived donors from aged donors.

The sample taken for sequencing was blood. The TCR comes from a man aged 18 to 30 in good health. The V and J genes are TRBV20-1 and TRBJ1-1; D not resolved. The CDR3 reads CSASQTGTEAFF. For the CDR3, the DNA is TGCAGTGCTAGCCAGACGGGGACTGAAGCTTTCTTT.